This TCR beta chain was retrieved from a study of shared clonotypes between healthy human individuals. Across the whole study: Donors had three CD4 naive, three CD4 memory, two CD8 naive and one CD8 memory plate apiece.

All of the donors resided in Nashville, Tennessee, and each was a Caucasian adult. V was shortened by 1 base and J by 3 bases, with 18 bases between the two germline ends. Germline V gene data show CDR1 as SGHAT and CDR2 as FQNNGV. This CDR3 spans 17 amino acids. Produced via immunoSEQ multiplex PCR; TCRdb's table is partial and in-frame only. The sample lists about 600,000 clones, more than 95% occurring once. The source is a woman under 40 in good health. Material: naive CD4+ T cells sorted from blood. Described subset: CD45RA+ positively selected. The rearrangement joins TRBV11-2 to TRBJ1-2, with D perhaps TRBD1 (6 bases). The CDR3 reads CASSLGRSAGDYYGYTF. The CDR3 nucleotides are TGTGCCAGCAGCTTAGGGAGATCGGCAGGGGACTACTATGGCTACACCTTC.